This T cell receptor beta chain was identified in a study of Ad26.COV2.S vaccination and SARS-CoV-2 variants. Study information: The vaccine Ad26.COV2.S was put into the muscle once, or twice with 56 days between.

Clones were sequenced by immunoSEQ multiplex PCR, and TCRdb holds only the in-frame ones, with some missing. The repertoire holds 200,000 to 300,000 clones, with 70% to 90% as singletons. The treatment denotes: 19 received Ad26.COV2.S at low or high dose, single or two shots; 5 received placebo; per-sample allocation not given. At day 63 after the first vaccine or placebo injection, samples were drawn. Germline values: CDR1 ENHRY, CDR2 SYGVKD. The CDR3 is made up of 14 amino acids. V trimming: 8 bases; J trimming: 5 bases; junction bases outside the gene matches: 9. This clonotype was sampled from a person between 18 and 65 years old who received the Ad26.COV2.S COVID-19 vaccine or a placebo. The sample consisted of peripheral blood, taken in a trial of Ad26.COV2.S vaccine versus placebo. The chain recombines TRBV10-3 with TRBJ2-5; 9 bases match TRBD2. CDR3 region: CAIGASGDQETQYF. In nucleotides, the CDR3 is TGTGCCATCGGGGCTAGCGGGGATCAGGAGACCCAGTACTTC.